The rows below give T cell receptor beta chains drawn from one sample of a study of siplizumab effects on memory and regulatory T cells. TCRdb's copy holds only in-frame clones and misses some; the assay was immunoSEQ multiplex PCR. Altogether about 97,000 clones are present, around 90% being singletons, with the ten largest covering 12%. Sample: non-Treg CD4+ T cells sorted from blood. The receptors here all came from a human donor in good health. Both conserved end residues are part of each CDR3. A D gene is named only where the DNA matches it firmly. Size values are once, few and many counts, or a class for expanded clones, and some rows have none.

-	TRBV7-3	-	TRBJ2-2	TGTGCCAGCAGCCCTCAGGGGAGGATGAACACCGGGGAGCTGTTTTTT	CASSPQGRMNTGELFF
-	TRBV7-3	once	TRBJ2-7	TGTGCCAGCAGCGCCGGGATCAACTACGAGCAGTACTTC	CASSAGINYEQYF
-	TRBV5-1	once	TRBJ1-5	TGCGCCAGCAGCTTGGACGGGGCAGGCAATCAGCCCCAGCATTTT	CASSLDGAGNQPQHF
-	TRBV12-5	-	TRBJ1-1	TGTGCTAGTGCCCCCCGGGGAGGGAACACTGAAGCTTTCTTT	CASAPRGGNTEAFF
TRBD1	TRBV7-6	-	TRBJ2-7	TGTGCCAGCAGCCGTGGACAGGGACCCTACGAGCAGTACTTC	CASSRGQGPYEQYF
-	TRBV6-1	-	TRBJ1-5	TGTGCCAGCAGTGGTTCTAGCAATCAGCCCCAGCATTTT	CASSGSSNQPQHF
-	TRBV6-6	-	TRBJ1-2	TGTGCCAGCAGTAAACCTACTAACTATGGCTACACCTTC	CASSKPTNYGYTF
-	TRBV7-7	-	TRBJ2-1	TGTGCTAGCAGCTTAGAAGCTAGCCATAATGAGCAGTTCTTC	CASSLEASHNEQFF
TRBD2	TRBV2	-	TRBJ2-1	TGTGCCAGCAGCAGGGACTACAACAATGAGCAGTTCTTC	CASSRDYNNEQFF
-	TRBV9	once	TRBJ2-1	TGTGCCAGCACCGCGTCAGGCAGCTCCTACAATGAGCAGTTCTTC	CASTASGSSYNEQFF
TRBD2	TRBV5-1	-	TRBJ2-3	TGCGCCAGCAGCTTTAGCGGGAGGGTCCCAGATACGCAGTATTTT	CASSFSGRVPDTQYF
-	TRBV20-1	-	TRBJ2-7	TGCAGTGCTAGGCTGGCCTACGAGCAGTACTTC	CSARLAYEQYF
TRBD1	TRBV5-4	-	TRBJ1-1	TGTGCCAGCAGCTCTTGGGGGACAGGTGAAGCTTTCTTT	CASSSWGTGEAFF